The 9 T cell receptor beta chains reported below all come from one sample, sequenced in a study of breast tumors, draining lymph nodes, adjacent tissues. Samples came from axillary lymph nodes draining the breast cancer. MiXCR, run by TCRdb on the multiplex PCR reads, gives a single entry per CDR3 protein. The table shows some 130,000 distinct CDR3 sequences, with around 24% occurring only once. Sequencing was carried out using axillary lymph node tissue. These receptors were collected from a female donor with breast cancer. Some clones in this sample may be carry-over from other donors' samples.

As to this clonotype: Being one base from a much bigger clone, this may be a read error. This chain connects TRBV6-2 or TRBV6-3 to TRBJ2-2; no definite D call. Germline loops: CDR1 MNHEY, CDR2 SVGEGT. V was shortened by 1 base and J by 6 bases, with 3 bases between the two germline ends. The CDR3 runs 12 residues. CDR3 loop: CASSYYAGELFF. Here the CDR3 DNA reads TGTGCCAGCAGTTACTACGCCGGGGAGCTGTTTTTT.

CDR3 DNA: TGTGCCAGCAGTTCCCGACAGGACTTGGGCAATCAGCCCCAGCATTTT. Residues: CASSSRQDLGNQPQHF. V gene TRBV6-1 combines with J gene TRBJ1-5; maybe TRBD1 (6 bases). The germline V gene has CDR1 MNHNS and CDR2 SASEGT. The length of the CDR3 is 16 residues. Trimming cost V 5 bases and J 2 bases, with 16 bases left between them.

This clonotype was picked up many times. The CDR3 region is CATSRQSSTDTQYF. As DNA, the CDR3 is TGTGCCACCTCTCGACAGTCTAGCACAGATACGCAGTATTTT. The J gene is TRBJ2-3, the V gene TRBV30; a weak D match, TRBD1 (5 bases). This CDR3 has 14 amino acids. Germline CDR1 reads GTSNPN; CDR2 reads SVGIG (reference sequence). V lost 8 bases to trimming and J lost 0 bases, with 15 bases between them.

This clonotype came up many times. This chain joins TRBV6-2 or TRBV6-3 and TRBJ2-5; TRBD1 might be the D (5 bases). The CDR3 has 16 amino acids. V lost 1 base and J 2 bases, leaving 14 bases between the germline ends. CDR1 and CDR2 (germline): MNHEY, SVGEGT. CDR3 sequence (DNA): TGTGCCAGCAGTTACTGGGCAGGGTATGGGCAAGAGACCCAGTACTTC. The encoded protein is CASSYWAGYGQETQYF.

This clonotype was detected many times. V usage is TRBV6-2 or TRBV6-3 and J usage is TRBJ1-2, with 7 bases identical to TRBD1. The CDR3 covers 14 residues. CDR1 and CDR2 from the germline V gene are MNHEY and SVGEGT. Losses at the gene ends were 2 bases for V and 3 bases for J; bases not matched to a gene: 3. The CDR3 nucleotides read TGTGCCAGCAGTTACGGGACAGTATACTATGGCTACACCTTC. Residues: CASSYGTVYYGYTF.

On this clonotype itself: This clone may be a read error of a much larger clone one base away. V gene TRBV5-4 combines with J gene TRBJ1-2; a possible D gene is TRBD1 (6 bases). V was trimmed by 3 bases and J by 7 bases, leaving 16 bases between them. The CDR3 has 14 residues. Germline lookup yields CDR1 SGHNT and CDR2 YYREEE (reference sequence). DNA of the CDR3: TGTGCCAGCAGCTCGAATTGGGGGCCGGTTGGCTACACCTTC. Encoded protein: CASSSNWGPVGYTF.

This chain connects TRBV11-1 to TRBJ1-2, with D possibly TRBD1 on 5 matching bases. Germline-derived CDR1 and CDR2 are SGHAT and FQDESV (reference sequence). The CDR3 runs 13 residues. The V end lost 5 bases, the J end lost 8 bases, and 15 bases lay between the germline ends. The CDR3, as DNA: TGTGCCAGCAGCGCCCCCGGGGGTCTGGGCTACACCTTC. This codes for CASSAPGGLGYTF.

The genes are TRBV7-2 and TRBJ2-1; D perhaps matches TRBD2 (6 bases). Trimming shortened V by 2 bases and J by 9 bases, and 17 bases separated the two germline ends. The V gene's germline CDR1 is SGHTA and CDR2 FQGNSA. The CDR3 totals 15 residues. CDR3 in amino acids: CASSLYERRGSEQFF. The CDR3 DNA is TGTGCCAGCAGCTTATATGAGCGGAGGGGAAGTGAGCAGTTCTTC.

Comment on this clonotype: This sequence may be a read error, since a much larger clone differs from it by one base. The chain carries TRBV7-2 and TRBJ2-2, with D perhaps assigned TRBD1 or TRBD2 (6 bases each). The length of the CDR3 is 14 residues. The germline CDR1 and CDR2 sequences are SGHTA and FQGNSA. The CDR3 reads CASSLRRDTGGLFF. Here the CDR3 DNA reads TGTGCCAGCAGCTTACGGCGGGACACCGGGGGGCTGTTTTTT.